The 27 T cell receptor beta chains below all came from one sample that was sequenced in a study of tumor-infiltrating lymphocytes in primary liver carcinoma. It was from roughly 20-30 mg of unsorted bulk tissue that RNA and DNA were co-extracted. Starting material of 500 ng total RNA yielded TCR beta cDNA via a constant-region primer. Amplification in three nested multiplex PCR rounds with slightly modified ARM-PCR gave rise to TCR beta libraries. In the first two PCR rounds, TRBV1-TRBV30 forward primers were paired with a C-beta reverse primer, and each round lasted approximately 9 cycles. Each CDR3 protein is one row after TCRdb ran MiXCR on the multiplex PCR reads. The table has around 70,000 distinct CDR3 sequences, approximately 70% seen once. The sample consisted of liver tumor tissue from sampling region 4. Documented subset: tumor region T4, right-lateral pole. The receptor set was obtained from a man aged 35 to 55 with primary liver carcinoma and hepatitis B virus infection.

Comment on this clonotype: This CDR3 fails to terminate in the conserved phenylalanine or tryptophan, so it likely reflects a read error. The CDR3 loop is CASSWGQLGTDTQYL. In DNA form, the CDR3 reads TGTGCCAGCAGTTGGGGACAGTTAGGCACAGATACGCAGTATTTG. The chain employs TRBV6-2 or TRBV6-3 and TRBJ2-3, with 7 bases identical to TRBD1. Germline trimming cut 4 bases from V and 1 base from J; bases unmatched to any gene: 5. Germline V gene data show CDR1 as MNHEY and CDR2 as SVGEGT. The CDR3 is 15 amino acids.

Points on this clonotype: Because it lacks the conserved phenylalanine or tryptophan at the end, this CDR3 is likely a read error. The rearrangement uses TRBV10-3 and TRBJ2-7; 7 nucleotides agree with TRBD1. The germline V gene encodes CDR1 ENHRY and CDR2 SYGVKD. The CDR3 consists of 14 residues. The CDR3 spells CVIRQGQSSYEQYI. Written as DNA, the CDR3 is TGTGTCATTAGACAGGGCCAGAGCTCCTACGAGCAGTACATC.

This clonotype was seen ten or more times. The chain employs TRBV30 and TRBJ2-7; TRBD2 matches at 9 bases. CDR1 GTSNPN and CDR2 SVGIG come from the germline V gene (reference sequence). Trimming at V came to 1 base and at J to 6 bases, leaving 7 bases not matched to a gene. The CDR3 extends over 14 amino acids. DNA for the CDR3: TGTGCCTGGAGTGCTAGCGGGATCTTTCCCGAGCAGTACTTC. Translation gives CAWSASGIFPEQYF.

This clonotype appeared many times. The chain has TRBV7-9 and TRBJ2-7, with TRBD2 as a possible D gene (5 bases). The CDR3 extends over 15 amino acids. Germline loops: CDR1 SEHNR, CDR2 FQNEAQ (reference sequence). V was shortened by 4 bases and J by 3 bases, with 16 bases between the two germline ends. CDR3 DNA sequence: TGTGCCAGCAGCTACAATTTCGGGATCATCTACGAGCAGTACTTC. Protein: CASSYNFGIIYEQYF.

The chain combines TRBV2 with TRBJ1-5, with D unresolved. Germline values: CDR1 SNHLY, CDR2 FYNNEI. The ends were cut back, 6 bases at V and 3 bases at J, with 12 bases in the middle. This CDR3 comprises 14 residues. The CDR3 spells CASSSRSLNQPQHF. In DNA form, the CDR3 reads TGTGCCAGCAGCTCTCGTAGCCTCAATCAGCCCCAGCATTTT.

With respect to this clonotype: One junction end does not reproduce the germline sequence, and a read error may be involved. The genes are TRBV11-2 and TRBJ1-1; D call uncertain. The CDR3 runs 16 residues. Germline V CDR1 and CDR2: SGHAT, FQNNGV. For the CDR3, the DNA is TGTGCTAGCAGCTTCGGTTTGGGCGGAAGATTCGCTGAAGCTTTCTTT. Encoded protein: CASSFGLGGRFAEAFF. Full variable domain (outside the CDR3, taken from reference TRBV11-2 and TRBJ1-1): EAGVAQSPRYKIIEKRQSVAFWCNPISGHATLYWYQQILGQGPKLLIQFQNNGVVDDSQLPKDRFSAERLKGVDSTLKIQPAKLEDSAVYLCASSFGLGGRFAEAFFGQGTRLTVV.

This sequence joins TRBV6-1 and TRBJ2-7, with 11 positions matching TRBD2. V lost 6 bases, J lost 5 bases, and 3 bases stayed unmatched. Germline V gene sequence: CDR1 MNHNS, CDR2 SASEGT. This CDR3 spans 13 amino acids. CDR3 sequence (DNA): TGTGCCAGCAGGCTAGCGGGAGGAAACGAGCAGTACTTC. It is translated as CASRLAGGNEQYF.

Note on this clonotype: The junction departs from germline at one end; a sequencing error may be responsible. The chain is built from TRBV4-1 and TRBJ1-2; D uncertain. Looked up from germline, CDR1 is MGHRA and CDR2 is YSYEKL. The CDR3 contains 9 residues. CDR3 sequence: CVSKPGCTF. CDR3 bases: TGTGTCAGCAAACCGGGCTGCACCTTC.

As regards this clonotype: The junction does not match germline at one end; this may be a read error. The gene calls are TRBV4-1 and TRBJ2-3; a possible D gene is TRBD2 (6 bases). CDR3 length equals 14 residues. Germline V gene sequence: CDR1 MGHRA, CDR2 YSYEKL. The CDR3 DNA follows: TGCGCCAGTAGCCCGGAGGGACGGGATGATATGCAGTATTTT. Encoded protein: CASSPEGRDDMQYF.

This chain joins TRBV12-3 or TRBV12-4 and TRBJ2-2; 7 bases line up with TRBD2. The ends lost 6 bases at V and 7 bases at J; junction bases unmatched: 11. This CDR3 spans 15 amino acids. For the CDR3, the DNA is TGTGCCAGCAGCGTCGGGGTAGCGGGCATCGGGGAGCTGTTTTTT. This codes for CASSVGVAGIGELFF.

A note on this clonotype: The junction shows a germline mismatch at one end, possibly a read error. The rearrangement joins TRBV11-2 to TRBJ2-7, with a weak D call TRBD2 (6 bases). There are 15 residues in the CDR3. Germline V lookup: CDR1 SGHAT, CDR2 FQNNGV. CDR3 residues: CASSLGGTLPYGQYF. The CDR3 DNA is TGTGCCAGCAGCCTCGGCGGGACTCTACCCTATGGGCAGTACTTT.

On this clonotype itself: One end of the junction fails to match germline, which may point to a read error. The rearrangement joins TRBV2 to TRBJ1-4; 7 bases agree with TRBD1. The CDR3 is 13 amino acids. Germline values: CDR1 SNHLY, CDR2 FYNNEI. The chain's CDR3 is CSSSGTEGEKLFF. CDR3 nucleotides: TGTTCCAGCAGCGGGACAGAGGGGGAAAAGCTGTTTTTT.

The table lists this clonotype with a few counts. Likely a read error: the CDR3 ends without its conserved phenylalanine or tryptophan. This chain joins TRBV14 and TRBJ2-1; D is perhaps TRBD1 or TRBD2 (5 bases each). The germline V gene encodes CDR1 SGHDN and CDR2 FVKESK. The V gene lost 8 bases and the J gene lost 12 bases, with 20 bases spanning the gap. CDR3 length: 13 amino acids. In nucleotides, the CDR3 is TGTGCCAGCTGCCCCGACCCCCGGGGCGTGCAGTTCTCC. It is translated as CASCPDPRGVQFS.

J is TRBJ2-2 and V is TRBV11-2; D unresolved. Germline assignment: CDR1 SGHAT and CDR2 FQNNGV. This CDR3 comprises 15 residues. The V and J ends lost 5 bases and 6 bases respectively, with 16 bases between them. The CDR3 DNA is TGTGCCAGCAGCCGGGCTTATGGGGTATCCGGGGAGCTGTTTTTT. Translating it yields CASSRAYGVSGELFF. Supplemented by reference TRBV11-2 and TRBJ2-2, the full variable domain reads EAGVAQSPRYKIIEKRQSVAFWCNPISGHATLYWYQQILGQGPKLLIQFQNNGVVDDSQLPKDRFSAERLKGVDSTLKIQPAKLEDSAVYLCASSRAYGVSGELFFGEGSRLTVL.

In regard to this clonotype: Germline is not matched at one junction end, which may reflect a read error. This chain uses TRBV4-2 with TRBJ2-7; weak D call: TRBD1 (7 bases). This CDR3 comprises 15 residues. Germline V lookup: CDR1 LGHNA, CDR2 YNFKEQ. The CDR3 nucleotides are TGTGCCAGCTGCCAAGAGACCAGGGGGTGGGTAGCGGAGTACTTC. Protein sequence: CASCQETRGWVAEYF.

Notes on this clonotype: No conserved phenylalanine or tryptophan is present at the end of the CDR3, so a read error is the likely explanation. The CDR3 DNA reads TGTGCCAGCAGCCCCCTCTACACTACTCAAGAGACCCAGTACGTC. This translates into CASSPLYTTQETQYV. This sequence joins TRBV7-8 and TRBJ2-5; no definite D call. From germline, CDR1 is SGHVS and CDR2 FQNEAQ. This CDR3 spans 15 amino acids. V lost 5 bases, J lost 2 bases, and 15 bases lay in between.

In regard to this clonotype: Compared with germline, one end of the junction differs, possibly owing to a read error. The chain carries TRBV29-1 and TRBJ2-3, with 10 positions matching TRBD2. Germline CDR1 and CDR2: SQVTM and ANQGSEA. The CDR3 contains 14 residues. CDR3 region: CSVDGASGSYTHYF. The CDR3 nucleotides are TGCAGCGTTGATGGGGCTAGCGGGAGTTATACGCACTATTTT.

A word on this clonotype: The junction departs from the called germline gene at one end, perhaps through a read error. The chain carries TRBV11-1 and TRBJ2-3; TRBD2 aligns across 7 bases. From germline, CDR1 is SGHAT and CDR2 FQDESV (reference sequence). The CDR3 loop spans 16 amino acids. The CDR3 protein is CTSSKGLTISTDTQYF. CDR3 nucleotide sequence: TGTACCAGCAGCAAGGGACTAACGATTAGCACAGATACGCAGTATTTT.

J is TRBJ1-5 and V is TRBV6-5; D unresolved. V lost 5 bases to trimming and J lost 6 bases, with 14 bases between them. Germline V lookup: CDR1 MNHEY, CDR2 SVGAGI. This CDR3 is 14 amino acids long. The CDR3 coding sequence is TGTGCCAGCAGTAGGGCAGAGGGAGCTCAGCCCCAGCATTTT. This translates into CASSRAEGAQPQHF.

On this clonotype itself: Germline is not matched at one junction end, which may reflect a read error. The V gene is TRBV7-3, the J gene TRBJ2-7; 10 bases are a match to TRBD2. This CDR3 has 15 residues. Germline V lookup: CDR1 SGHTA, CDR2 FQGTGA. Written as DNA, the CDR3 is TGTGCCAGCAGCTTAGGACTAGCGGAAGTTTACGAGCAATACTTC. Its protein is CASSLGLAEVYEQYF.

On this clonotype: This clone may be a read error of a much larger clone one base away. The chain couples TRBV7-9 to TRBJ2-7; no reliable D call. The CDR3 runs to 12 residues. Germline values: CDR1 SEHNR, CDR2 FQNEAQ (reference sequence). The CDR3 DNA follows: TGTGCCAGCAGCTTAGGACCCTACGAGCAGTGCTTC. This translates into CASSLGPYEQCF.

This chain connects TRBV19 to TRBJ2-1; TRBD2 agrees at 7 bases. Germline V CDR1 and CDR2: LNHDA, SQIVND (reference sequence). The CDR3 runs to 17 residues. Trimming took 6 bases from V and 0 from J; bases not matched to a gene: 11. The DNA for the CDR3 is TGTGCCAGTAGCCGGGGGGAGGGACTGAGCTCCTACAATGAGCAGTTCTTC. It codes for CASSRGEGLSSYNEQFF.

About this clonotype itself: This could be a read error, since a much larger clone is one nucleotide away. The chain has TRBV28 and TRBJ2-7; D remains unclear. This CDR3 is built from 11 residues. V was trimmed by 6 bases and J by 1 base, leaving 4 bases between them. Looked up from germline, CDR1 is MDHEN and CDR2 is SYDVKM. CDR3 DNA: TGTGCCAGCAGAATATCCTACGAGCAGTACTTC. Translating it yields CASRISYEQYF.

In regard to this clonotype: A read error may be the cause here, since a much bigger clone is one base away. It is likely a read error, because the conserved phenylalanine at the end of the CDR3 is missing. Written as DNA, the CDR3 is TGCGCCAGCAGCTTGGCCATGTCTTCCGAGCAGTACTTA. This encodes CASSLAMSSEQYL. The chain has TRBV5-1 and TRBJ2-7; no clear D gene. Germline loops: CDR1 SGHRS, CDR2 YFSETQ. CDR3 length: 13 residues. The V gene lost 0 bases and the J gene lost 6 bases, with 10 bases spanning the gap.

This clonotype occurred a few times. A read error may be the cause here, since a much bigger clone is one base away. The chain recombines TRBV5-4 with TRBJ2-2; no clear D gene. This CDR3 is 14 amino acids long. Germline CDR1 and CDR2: SGHNT and YYREEE (reference sequence). The CDR3 DNA reads as TGTGTCAGCAGCCTTGATTTTGGCACCGGGGAGCTGTTTTTT. Encoded protein: CVSSLDFGTGELFF. Combining the CDR3 with reference TRBV5-4 and TRBJ2-2 gives the whole variable domain ETGVTQSPTHLIKTRGQQVTLRCSSQSGHNTVSWYQQALGQGPQFIFQYYREEENGRGNFPPRFSGLQFPNYSSELNVNALELDDSALYLCVSSLDFGTGELFFGEGSRLTVL.

Comments on this clonotype: The junction departs from germline at one end; a sequencing error may be responsible. The gene calls are TRBV5-5 and TRBJ2-7; 9 bases map to TRBD1. This CDR3 is 16 amino acids long. Germline V lookup: CDR1 SGHKS, CDR2 YYEKEE (reference sequence). The chain's CDR3 is CVSSLVTGGFNYEQYF. The DNA for the CDR3 is TGTGTCAGCAGCTTGGTTACAGGGGGCTTCAATTACGAGCAGTACTTC.

The J gene is TRBJ1-3, the V gene TRBV12-3 or TRBV12-4; maybe TRBD1 (5 bases). The V end was cut by 7 bases, the J end by 9 bases, with 19 bases between. The CDR3 length is 14 residues. DNA of the CDR3: TGTGCCAGCAACCCAATAGGCACTGGGGGCACCATATATTTT. This codes for CASNPIGTGGTIYF.